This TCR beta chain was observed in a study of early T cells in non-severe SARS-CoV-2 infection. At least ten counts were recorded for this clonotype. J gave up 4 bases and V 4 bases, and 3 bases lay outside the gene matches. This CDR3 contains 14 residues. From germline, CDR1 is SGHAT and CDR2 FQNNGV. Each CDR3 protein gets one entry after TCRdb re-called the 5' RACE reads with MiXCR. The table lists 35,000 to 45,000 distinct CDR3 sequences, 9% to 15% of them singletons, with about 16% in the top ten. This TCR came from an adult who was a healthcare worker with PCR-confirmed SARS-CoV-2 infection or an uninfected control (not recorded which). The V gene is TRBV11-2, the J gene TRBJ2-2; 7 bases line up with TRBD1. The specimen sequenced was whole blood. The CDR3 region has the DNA TGTGCCAGCAGCTCACGACAGGGCACCGGGGAGCTGTTTTTT. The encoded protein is CASSSRQGTGELFF.